The clone carrying this TCR beta chain was observed a few times. The method was immunoSEQ multiplex PCR; TCRdb's version includes in-frame clones alone and lacks a portion of them. The sample records around 130,000 clones, around four fifths being singletons. The data belong to a study of blood T cell repertoires in COVID-19. From germline, CDR1 is KGHDR and CDR2 SFDVKD. The CDR3 consists of 18 residues. The V segment lost 1 base and the J segment 4 bases; nucleotides outside the gene matches: 12. The J gene is TRBJ1-2, the V gene TRBV24-1, with 9 bases matching TRBD1. The sequence was collected from a man in his 60s with active or convalescent COVID-19. The sample taken for sequencing was peripheral blood. The CDR3 is CATSDFQRRRTGAYGYTF. The CDR3 bases are TGTGCCACCAGTGATTTTCAAAGGCGCCGGACAGGGGCCTATGGCTACACCTTC.